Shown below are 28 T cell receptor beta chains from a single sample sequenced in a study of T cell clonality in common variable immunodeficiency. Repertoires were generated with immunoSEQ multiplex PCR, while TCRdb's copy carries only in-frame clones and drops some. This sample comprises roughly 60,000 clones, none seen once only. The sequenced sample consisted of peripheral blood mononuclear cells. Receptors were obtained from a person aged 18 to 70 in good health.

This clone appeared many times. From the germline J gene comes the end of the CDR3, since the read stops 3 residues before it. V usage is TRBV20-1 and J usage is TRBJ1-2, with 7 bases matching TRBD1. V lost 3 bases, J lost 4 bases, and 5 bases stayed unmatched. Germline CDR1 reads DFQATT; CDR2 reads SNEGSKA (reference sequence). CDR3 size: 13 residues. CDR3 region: CSASTGTAYGYTF. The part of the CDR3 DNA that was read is TGCAGTGCTAGTACCGGGACAGCCTATGGC.

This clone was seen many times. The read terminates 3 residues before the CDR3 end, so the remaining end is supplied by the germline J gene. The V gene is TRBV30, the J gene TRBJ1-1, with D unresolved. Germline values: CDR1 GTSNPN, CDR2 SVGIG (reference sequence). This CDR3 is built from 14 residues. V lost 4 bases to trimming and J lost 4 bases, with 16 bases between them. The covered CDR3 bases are TGTGCCTGGACCGAAACCCGATTCGGCACTGAA. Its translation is CAWTETRFGTE. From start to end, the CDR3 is CAWTETRFGTEAFF.

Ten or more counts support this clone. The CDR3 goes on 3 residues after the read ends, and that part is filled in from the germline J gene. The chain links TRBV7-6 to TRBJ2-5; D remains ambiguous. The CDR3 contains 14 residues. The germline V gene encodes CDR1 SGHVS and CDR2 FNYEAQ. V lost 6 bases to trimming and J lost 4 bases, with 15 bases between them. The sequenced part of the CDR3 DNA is TGTGCCAGCAGAAACCCAGGAGATCGAGAGACC. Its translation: CASRNPGDRET. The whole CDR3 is CASRNPGDRETQYF.

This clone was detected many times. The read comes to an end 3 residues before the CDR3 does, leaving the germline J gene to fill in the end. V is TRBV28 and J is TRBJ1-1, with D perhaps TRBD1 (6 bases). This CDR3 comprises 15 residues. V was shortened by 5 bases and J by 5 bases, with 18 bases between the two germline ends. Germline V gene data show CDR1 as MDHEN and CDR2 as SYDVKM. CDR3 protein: CASSQQQGLRTEAFF. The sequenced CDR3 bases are TGTGCCAGCAGTCAGCAACAGGGCTTGAGAACTGAA.

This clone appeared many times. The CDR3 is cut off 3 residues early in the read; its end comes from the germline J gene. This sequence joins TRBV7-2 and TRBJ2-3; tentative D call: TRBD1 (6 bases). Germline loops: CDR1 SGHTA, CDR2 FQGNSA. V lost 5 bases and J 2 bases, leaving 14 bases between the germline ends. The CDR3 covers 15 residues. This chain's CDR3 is CASSPAGTPTDTQYF. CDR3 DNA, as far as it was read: TGTGCCAGCAGCCCGGCCGGGACACCCACAGATACG. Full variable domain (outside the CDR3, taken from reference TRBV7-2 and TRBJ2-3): GAGVSQSPSNKVTEKGKDVELRCDPISGHTALYWYRQSLGQGLEFLIYFQGNSAPDKSGLPSDRFSAERTGGSVSTLTIQRTQQEDSAVYLCASSPAGTPTDTQYFGPGTRLTVL.

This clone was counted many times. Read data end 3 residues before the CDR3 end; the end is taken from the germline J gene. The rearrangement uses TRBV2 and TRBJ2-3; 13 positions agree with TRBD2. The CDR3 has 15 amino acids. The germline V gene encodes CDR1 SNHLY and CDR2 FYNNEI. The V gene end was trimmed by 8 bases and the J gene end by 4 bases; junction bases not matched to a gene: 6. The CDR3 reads CASGGTSGIADTQYF. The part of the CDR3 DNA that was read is TGTGCCAGCGGAGGGACTAGCGGGATCGCAGATACG.

The part of the CDR3 DNA that was read is TGTGCCAGCAGTGGCGATGCCGGGACC. This encodes CASSGDAGT. The CDR3 reads in full as CASSGDAGTQYF. The J gene is TRBJ2-5, the V gene TRBV2, with no clear D. The CDR3 extends 3 residues past the end of the read, so its final part is completed from the germline J gene. The CDR3 extends over 12 amino acids. Germline V gene lookup returns CDR1 SNHLY and CDR2 FYNNEI. V was clipped by 4 bases and J by 7 bases, with 10 bases between them.

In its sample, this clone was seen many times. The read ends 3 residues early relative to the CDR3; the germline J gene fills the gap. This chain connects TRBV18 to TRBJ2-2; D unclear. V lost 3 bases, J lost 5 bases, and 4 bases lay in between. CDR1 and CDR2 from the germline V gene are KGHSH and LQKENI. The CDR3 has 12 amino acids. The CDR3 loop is CASSPSTGELFF. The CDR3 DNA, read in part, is TGTGCCAGCTCACCTTCGACCGGGGAG.

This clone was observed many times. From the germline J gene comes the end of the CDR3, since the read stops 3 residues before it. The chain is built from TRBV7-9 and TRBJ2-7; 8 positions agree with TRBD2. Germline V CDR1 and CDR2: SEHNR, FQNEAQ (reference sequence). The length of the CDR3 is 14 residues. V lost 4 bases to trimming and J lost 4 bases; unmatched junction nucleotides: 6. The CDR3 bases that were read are TGTGCCAGCAGCTCCGGCCGGGGGGGTTACGAG. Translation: CASSSGRGGYE. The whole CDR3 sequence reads CASSSGRGGYEQYF.

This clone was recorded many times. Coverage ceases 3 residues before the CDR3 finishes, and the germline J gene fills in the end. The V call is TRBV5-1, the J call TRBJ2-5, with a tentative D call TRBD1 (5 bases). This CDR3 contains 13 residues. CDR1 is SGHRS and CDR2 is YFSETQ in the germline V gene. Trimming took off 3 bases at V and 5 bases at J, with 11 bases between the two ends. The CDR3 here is CASSSPPGETQYF. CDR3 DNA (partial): TGCGCCAGCAGCTCCCCGCCAGGGGAGACC.

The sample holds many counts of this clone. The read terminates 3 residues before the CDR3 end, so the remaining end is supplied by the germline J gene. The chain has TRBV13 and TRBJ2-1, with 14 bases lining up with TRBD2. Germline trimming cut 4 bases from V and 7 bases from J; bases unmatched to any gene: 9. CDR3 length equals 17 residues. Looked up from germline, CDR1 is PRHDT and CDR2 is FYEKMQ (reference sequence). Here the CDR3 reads CASSSQGLAGAVNEQFF. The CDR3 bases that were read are TGTGCCAGCAGCTCCCAGGGACTAGCGGGAGCAGTTAATGAG.

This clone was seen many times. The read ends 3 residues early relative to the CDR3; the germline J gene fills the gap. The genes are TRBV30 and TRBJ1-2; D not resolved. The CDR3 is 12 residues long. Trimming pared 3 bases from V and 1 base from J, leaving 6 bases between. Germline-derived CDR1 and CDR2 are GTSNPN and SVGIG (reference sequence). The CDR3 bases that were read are TGTGCCTGGAGGGCAGATAACTATGGC. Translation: CAWRADNYG. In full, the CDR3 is CAWRADNYGYTF.

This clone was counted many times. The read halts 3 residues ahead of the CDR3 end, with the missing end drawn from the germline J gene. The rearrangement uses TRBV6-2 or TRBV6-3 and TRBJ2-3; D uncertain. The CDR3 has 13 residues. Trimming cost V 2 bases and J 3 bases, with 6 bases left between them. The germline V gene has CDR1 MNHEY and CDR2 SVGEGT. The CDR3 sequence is CASSYRVTDTQYF. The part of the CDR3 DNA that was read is TGTGCCAGCAGTTACAGGGTTACAGATACG.

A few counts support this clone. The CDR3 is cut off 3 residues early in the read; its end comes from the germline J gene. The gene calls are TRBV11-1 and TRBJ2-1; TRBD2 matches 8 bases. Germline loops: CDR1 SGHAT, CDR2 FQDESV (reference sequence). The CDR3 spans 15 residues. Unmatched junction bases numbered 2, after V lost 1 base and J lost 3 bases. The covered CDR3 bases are TGTGCCAGCAGCTTAGAGCGGGAGATCTACAATGAG. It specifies CASSLEREIYNE. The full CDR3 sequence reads CASSLEREIYNEQFF.

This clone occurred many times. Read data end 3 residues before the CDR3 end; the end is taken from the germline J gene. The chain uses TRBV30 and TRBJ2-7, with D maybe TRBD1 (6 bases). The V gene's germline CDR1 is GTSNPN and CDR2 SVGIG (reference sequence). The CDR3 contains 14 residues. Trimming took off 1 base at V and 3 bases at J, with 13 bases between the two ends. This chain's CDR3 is CAWSDKQGFYEQYF. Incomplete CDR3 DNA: TGTGCCTGGAGTGATAAACAGGGATTCTACGAG.

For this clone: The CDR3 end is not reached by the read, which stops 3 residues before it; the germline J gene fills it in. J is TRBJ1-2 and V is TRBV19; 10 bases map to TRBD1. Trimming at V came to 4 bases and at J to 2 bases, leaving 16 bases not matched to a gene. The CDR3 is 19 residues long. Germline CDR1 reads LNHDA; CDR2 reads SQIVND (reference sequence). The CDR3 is CASSKIGQGGTKRNYGYTF. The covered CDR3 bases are TGTGCCAGTAGTAAGATCGGACAGGGGGGAACGAAGAGAAACTATGGC.

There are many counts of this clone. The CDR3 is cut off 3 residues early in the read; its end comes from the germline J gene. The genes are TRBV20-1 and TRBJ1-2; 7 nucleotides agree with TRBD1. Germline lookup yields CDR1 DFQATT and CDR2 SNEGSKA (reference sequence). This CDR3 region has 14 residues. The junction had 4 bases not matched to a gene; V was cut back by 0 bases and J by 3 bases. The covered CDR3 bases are TGCAGTGCTAGAGATAAGACAGGGTACTATGGC. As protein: CSARDKTGYYG. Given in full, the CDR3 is CSARDKTGYYGYTF.

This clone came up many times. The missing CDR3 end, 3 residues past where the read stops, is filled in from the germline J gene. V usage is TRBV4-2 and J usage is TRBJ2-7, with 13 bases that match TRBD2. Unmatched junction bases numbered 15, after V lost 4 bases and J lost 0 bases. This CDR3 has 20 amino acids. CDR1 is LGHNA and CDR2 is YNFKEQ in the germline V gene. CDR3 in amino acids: CASSPLGGLAGVLLSYEQYF. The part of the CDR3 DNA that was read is TGTGCCAGCAGCCCGTTGGGAGGACTAGCGGGAGTTTTACTCTCCTACGAG.

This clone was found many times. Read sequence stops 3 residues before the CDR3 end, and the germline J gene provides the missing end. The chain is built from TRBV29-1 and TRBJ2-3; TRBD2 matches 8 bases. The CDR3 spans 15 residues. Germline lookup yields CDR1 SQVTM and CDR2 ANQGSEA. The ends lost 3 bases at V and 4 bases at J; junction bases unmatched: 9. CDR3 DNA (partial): TGCAGCGTTGAGAATAGCGGGATGAACGCAGATACG. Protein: CSVENSGMNADT. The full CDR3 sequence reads CSVENSGMNADTQYF.

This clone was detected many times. The CDR3 loop is CASSRDSATYEQYF. Incomplete CDR3 DNA: TGTGCCAGCTCACGGGACAGTGCTACCTACGAG. This chain uses TRBV18 with TRBJ2-7, with TRBD1 matching 7 bases. The read finishes 3 residues shy of the CDR3 end, and the germline J gene is used to complete it. CDR3 length: 14 residues. CDR1 KGHSH and CDR2 LQKENI come from the germline V gene. The trim removed 4 bases at V and 2 bases at J, leaving 5 bases unmatched.

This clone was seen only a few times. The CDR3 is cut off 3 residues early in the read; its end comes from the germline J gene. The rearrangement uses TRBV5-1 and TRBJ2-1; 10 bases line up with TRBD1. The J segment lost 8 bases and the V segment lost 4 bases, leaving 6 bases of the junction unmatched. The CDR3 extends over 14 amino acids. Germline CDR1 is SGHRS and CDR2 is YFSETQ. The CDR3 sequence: CASSRDRGMDEQFF. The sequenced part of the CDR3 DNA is TGCGCCAGCAGCCGGGACAGGGGCATGGATGAG.

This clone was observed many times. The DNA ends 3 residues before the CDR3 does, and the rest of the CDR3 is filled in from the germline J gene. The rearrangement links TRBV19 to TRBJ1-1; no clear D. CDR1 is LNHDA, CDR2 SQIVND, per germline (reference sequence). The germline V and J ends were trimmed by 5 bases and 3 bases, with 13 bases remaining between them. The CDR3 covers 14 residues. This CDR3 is CASSPYRSHTEAFF. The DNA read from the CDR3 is TGTGCCAGTAGTCCTTATCGGTCCCACACTGAA.

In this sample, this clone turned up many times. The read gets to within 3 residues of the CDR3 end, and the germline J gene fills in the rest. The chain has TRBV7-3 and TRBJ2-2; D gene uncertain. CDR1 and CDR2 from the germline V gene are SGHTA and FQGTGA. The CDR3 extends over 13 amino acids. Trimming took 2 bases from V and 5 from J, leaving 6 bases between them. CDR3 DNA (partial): TGTGCCAGCAGCTTATCCCCGACCGGGGAG. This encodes CASSLSPTGE. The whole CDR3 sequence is CASSLSPTGELFF. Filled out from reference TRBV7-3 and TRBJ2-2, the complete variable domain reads GAGVSQTPSNKVTEKGKYVELRCDPISGHTALYWYRQSLGQGPEFLIYFQGTGAADDSGLPNDRFFAVRPEGSVSTLKIQRTERGDSAVYLCASSLSPTGELFFGEGSRLTVL.

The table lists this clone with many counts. The CDR3 bases that were read are TGTGCCAGTAGTATAGGGGGCTTGAACACTGAA. Translated: CASSIGGLNTE. The whole CDR3 is CASSIGGLNTEAFF. The chain has TRBV19 and TRBJ1-1; D possibly corresponds to TRBD1 (5 bases). The read terminates 3 residues ahead of where the CDR3 ends, so the germline J gene completes it. The CDR3 consists of 14 residues. Germline CDR1 reads LNHDA; CDR2 reads SQIVND (reference sequence). The V end was cut by 1 base, the J end by 0 bases, with 6 bases between.

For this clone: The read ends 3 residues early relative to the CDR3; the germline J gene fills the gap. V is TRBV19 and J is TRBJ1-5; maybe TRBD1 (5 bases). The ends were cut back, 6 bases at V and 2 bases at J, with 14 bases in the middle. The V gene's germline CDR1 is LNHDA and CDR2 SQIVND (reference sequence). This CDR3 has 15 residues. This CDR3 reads CASRQPGFGNQPQHF. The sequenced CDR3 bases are TGTGCCAGTAGGCAGCCAGGGTTTGGCAATCAGCCC.

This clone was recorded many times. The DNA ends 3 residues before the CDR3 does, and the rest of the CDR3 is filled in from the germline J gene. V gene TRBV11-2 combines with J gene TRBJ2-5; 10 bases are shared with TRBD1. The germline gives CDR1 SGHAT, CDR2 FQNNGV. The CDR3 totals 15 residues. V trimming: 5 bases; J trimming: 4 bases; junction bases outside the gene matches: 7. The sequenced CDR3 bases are TGTGCCAGCAGCCAACGGGACAGGGGTGGAGAGACC. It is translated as CASSQRDRGGET. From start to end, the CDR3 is CASSQRDRGGETQYF.

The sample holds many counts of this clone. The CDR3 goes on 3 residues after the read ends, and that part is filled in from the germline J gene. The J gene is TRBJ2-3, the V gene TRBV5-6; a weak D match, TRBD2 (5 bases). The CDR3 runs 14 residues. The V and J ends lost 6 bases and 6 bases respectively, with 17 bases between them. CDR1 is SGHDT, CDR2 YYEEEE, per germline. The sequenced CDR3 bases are TGTGCCAGCACTTTCTCCCCCGGGGAGGATACG. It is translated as CASTFSPGEDT. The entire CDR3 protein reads CASTFSPGEDTQYF.

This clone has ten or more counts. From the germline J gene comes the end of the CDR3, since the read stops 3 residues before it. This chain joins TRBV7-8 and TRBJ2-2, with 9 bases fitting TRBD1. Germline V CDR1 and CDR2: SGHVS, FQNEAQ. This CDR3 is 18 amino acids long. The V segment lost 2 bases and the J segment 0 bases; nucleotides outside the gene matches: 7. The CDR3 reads CASSLYRGPLSNTGELFF. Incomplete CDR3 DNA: TGTGCCAGCAGCTTATACAGGGGGCCCCTCTCGAACACCGGGGAG.